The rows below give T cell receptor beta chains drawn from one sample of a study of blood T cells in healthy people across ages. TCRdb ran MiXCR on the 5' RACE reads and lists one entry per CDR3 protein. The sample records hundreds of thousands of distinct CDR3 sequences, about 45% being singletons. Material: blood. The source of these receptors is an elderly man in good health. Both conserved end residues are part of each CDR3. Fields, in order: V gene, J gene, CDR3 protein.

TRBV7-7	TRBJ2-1	CASSLGVAGYNEQFF
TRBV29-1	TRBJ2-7	CSVEGTSLDEQYF
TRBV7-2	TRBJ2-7	CASSFGGTRGYEQYF
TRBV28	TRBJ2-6	CASSGAGAGANVLTF
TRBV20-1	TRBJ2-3	CSAPRTGGGTDTQYF
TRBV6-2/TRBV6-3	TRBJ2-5	CASSSLLQETQYF
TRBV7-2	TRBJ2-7	CASSLEGSTYEQYF
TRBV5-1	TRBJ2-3	CASSLVSGSYHPTQYF
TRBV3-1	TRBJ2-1	CASSPGAGSYNEQFF
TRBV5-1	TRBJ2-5	CAGRRLAVAGETQYF
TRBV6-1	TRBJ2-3	CASSTPRDRGGKYGTDTQYF
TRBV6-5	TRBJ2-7	CASSRTGGEQYF
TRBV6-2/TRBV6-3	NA	CASRTPNYEQYF
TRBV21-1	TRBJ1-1	CGGTMNTEAFF
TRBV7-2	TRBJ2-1	CASSLGMRADEQFF
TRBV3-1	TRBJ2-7	CASSHSMYEQYF
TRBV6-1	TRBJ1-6	CASSGGQGLNSPLHF
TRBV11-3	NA	CASSAQGLDSYEQYF
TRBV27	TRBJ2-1	CASSHGEGEQFF
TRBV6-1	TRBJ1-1	CASSRGQVMNTEAFF
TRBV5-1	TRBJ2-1	CASSLEGLAGVPYNEQFF
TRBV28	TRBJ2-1	CASSSHSGRAYNEQFF
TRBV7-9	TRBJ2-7	CASSLDLPGQVREQYF
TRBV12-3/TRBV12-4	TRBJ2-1	CASSPFGTSGDGPYNEQFF
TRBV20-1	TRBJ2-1	CSAWTSGRDCNEQFF
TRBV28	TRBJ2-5	CASSKGLAGVDEQYF
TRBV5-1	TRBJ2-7	CASSLSTSGSYEQYF
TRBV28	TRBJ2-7	CASKALYNEQYF
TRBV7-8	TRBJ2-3	CASSLGPEGPDTQYF
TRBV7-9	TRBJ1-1	CAGSPLTPEAFF
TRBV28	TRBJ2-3	CASSETGTGSDTQYF
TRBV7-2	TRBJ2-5	CASSKRTPGKETQYF
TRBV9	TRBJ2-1	CASSSLARTGGGDEQFF
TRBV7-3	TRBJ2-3	CVSSPVGPGLADTQYF
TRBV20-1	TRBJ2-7	CSASGGIPSYEQYF
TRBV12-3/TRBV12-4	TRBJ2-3	CASRLVLDTQYF
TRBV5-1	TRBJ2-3	CASSLGTGVSDTQYF
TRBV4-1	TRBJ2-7	CASRGRAGDYEQYF
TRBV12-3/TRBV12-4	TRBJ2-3	CASSLHGVTSTDTQYF
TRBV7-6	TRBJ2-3	CASSLYRDRGTDTQYF
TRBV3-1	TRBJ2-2	CASSQATTGTGLSGELFF